Below, 8 T cell receptor beta chains from the same sample are listed, as sequenced in a study of beta chain features in type 1 diabetes. Study findings and constraints: The study found moderately but significantly shorter TCRB CDR3s in all four CD4+ subsets of Type 1 diabetes patients.

Isolated RNA was reverse transcribed in full, so expressed TCRB transcripts were sequenced. Assay: immunoSEQ multiplex PCR; the TCRdb copy retains only in-frame clones and omits some. The repertoire consists of more than 300,000 clones, with roughly an eighth occurring once and the leading ten covering about 0.01%. These TCRs' antigens remain unknown. What was sequenced was naive CD4+ T cells from blood. The source of these receptors is a woman younger than 30 with type 1 diabetes.

This clone has only a few counts. The chain links TRBV30 to TRBJ2-7, with a possible D match to TRBD1 (6 bases). The CDR3 is made up of 12 amino acids. The germline CDR1 and CDR2 sequences are GTSNPN and SVGIG (reference sequence). V was cut by 4 bases and J by 4 bases, with 11 bases left in between. The CDR3: CAWTGAGYEQYF. CDR3 sequence (DNA): TGTGCCTGGACAGGGGCTGGTTACGAGCAGTACTTC.

This clone has only a few counts. This sequence joins TRBV28 and TRBJ2-1; TRBD2 matches at 7 bases. The ends lost 4 bases at V and 7 bases at J; junction bases unmatched: 10. Per germline, CDR1 MDHEN and CDR2 SYDVKM. The CDR3 loop spans 15 amino acids. The CDR3: CASSSTREGSNEQFF. In nucleotides, the CDR3 is TGTGCCAGCAGTTCCACTAGGGAGGGTTCGAATGAGCAGTTCTTC.

V is TRBV4-3 and J is TRBJ2-1; 8 nucleotides line up with TRBD1. The J segment lost 5 bases and the V segment lost 4 bases, leaving 4 bases of the junction unmatched. The germline V gene encodes CDR1 LGHNA and CDR2 YSLEER. This CDR3 region has 14 residues. The CDR3 nucleotides are TGCGCCAGCAGCCGATGGACAGGGCACAATGAGCAGTTCTTC. As protein: CASSRWTGHNEQFF.

This clone came up a few times. The chain recombines TRBV7-2 with TRBJ2-6; D may be TRBD2 (5 bases). CDR3 length equals 17 residues. V was trimmed by 5 bases and J by 4 bases, leaving 18 bases between them. In germline, CDR1 is SGHTA, CDR2 FQGNSA. The CDR3 loop is CASSHPPVGGGANVLTF. The CDR3 DNA follows: TGTGCCAGCAGCCATCCACCGGTCGGCGGGGGGGCCAACGTCCTGACTTTC.

As regards this clone: The sample has other DNA sequences that encode this CDR3 too. This chain uses TRBV18 with TRBJ1-1; 9 bases are a match to TRBD1. CDR1 is KGHSH and CDR2 is LQKENI in the germline V gene. The CDR3 runs 14 residues. The J segment lost 3 bases and the V segment lost 4 bases, leaving 3 bases of the junction unmatched. The CDR3 protein is CASSLGQGDTEAFF. The CDR3 region has the DNA TGTGCCAGCTCACTGGGACAGGGAGACACTGAAGCTTTCTTT.

The V call is TRBV29-1, the J call TRBJ2-5, with D perhaps matching TRBD1 (6 bases). The CDR3 runs to 13 residues. Germline CDR1 reads SQVTM; CDR2 reads ANQGSEA. Trimming left V 7 bases short and J 0 bases short, with 12 bases between. The CDR3 loop reads CSGGQTYQETQYF. The CDR3, as DNA: TGCAGCGGTGGACAGACCTACCAAGAGACCCAGTACTTC.

The rearrangement joins TRBV7-3 to TRBJ2-7; tentative D call: TRBD1 (6 bases). Germline V lookup: CDR1 SGHTA, CDR2 FQGTGA. Trimming took off 4 bases at V and 4 bases at J, with 17 bases between the two ends. CDR3 length equals 15 residues. CDR3 DNA sequence: TGTGCCAGCAGCTCCACAGGGAGTAGTAGGTACGAGCAGTACTTC. Protein sequence: CASSSTGSSRYEQYF. The full variable domain, in which reference TRBV7-3 and TRBJ2-7 provide the parts outside the CDR3, is GAGVSQTPSNKVTEKGKYVELRCDPISGHTALYWYRQSLGQGPEFLIYFQGTGAADDSGLPNDRFFAVRPEGSVSTLKIQRTERGDSAVYLCASSSTGSSRYEQYFGPGTRLTVT.

The chain combines TRBV9 with TRBJ2-3, with D perhaps TRBD2 (6 bases). Trimming left V 0 bases short and J 4 bases short, with 15 bases between. Looked up from germline, CDR1 is SGDLS and CDR2 is YYNGEE. There are 16 residues in the CDR3. CDR3 coding DNA: TGTGCCAGCAGCGTAGGACCGGGAGACGGGGCAGATACGCAGTATTTT. This translates into CASSVGPGDGADTQYF.